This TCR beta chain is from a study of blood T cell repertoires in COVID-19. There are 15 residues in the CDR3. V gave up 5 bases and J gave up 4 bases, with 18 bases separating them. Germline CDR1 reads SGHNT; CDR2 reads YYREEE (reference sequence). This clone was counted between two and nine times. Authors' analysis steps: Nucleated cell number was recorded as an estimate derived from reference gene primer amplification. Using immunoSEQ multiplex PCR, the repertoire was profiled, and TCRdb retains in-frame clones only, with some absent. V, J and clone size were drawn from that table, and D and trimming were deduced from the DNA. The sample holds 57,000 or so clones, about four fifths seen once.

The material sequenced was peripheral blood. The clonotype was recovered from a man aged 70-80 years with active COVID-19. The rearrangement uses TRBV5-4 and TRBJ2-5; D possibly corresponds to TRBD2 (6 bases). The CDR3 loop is CASRSRLGGGETQYF. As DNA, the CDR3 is TGTGCCAGCAGAAGTAGACTGGGGGGAGGAGAGACCCAGTACTTC.